The next 17 T cell receptor beta chains were all read from a single sample in a study of STAT3 mutations in large granular lymphocyte leukemia. Overall study results and limits: In T-cell large granular lymphocyte leukemia, about half of patients showed multiple immunodominant subclonotypes.

What these receptors recognize is not known. Clones were read by immunoSEQ multiplex PCR, and TCRdb kept only the in-frame ones, dropping some. Of about 7,800 clones in the sample, 90% to 95% were seen once. Sequencing was performed on peripheral blood mononuclear cells. Receptors were obtained from a man between 50 and 59 years old with T-cell large granular lymphocyte leukemia. Some clones in this sample may be carry-over from other donors' samples.

The chain combines TRBV5-1 with TRBJ1-5; TRBD1 matches at 9 bases. The CDR3 contains 15 residues. J was trimmed by 2 bases and V by 3 bases; bases with no gene match: 3. From germline, CDR1 is SGHRS and CDR2 YFSETQ. The CDR3 nucleotides are TGCGCCAGCAGCTGGGGACAGGGTGGCAATCAGCCCCAGCATTTT. Protein: CASSWGQGGNQPQHF.

The rearrangement links TRBV30 to TRBJ2-1; 9 positions match TRBD2. Trimming cost V 3 bases and J 2 bases; bases outside gene matches: 5. In germline, CDR1 is GTSNPN, CDR2 SVGIG (reference sequence). CDR3 size: 15 residues. In DNA form, the CDR3 reads TGTGCCTGGAGGAACGCTAGCGGGGCCTACAATGAGCAGTTCTTC. Translation: CAWRNASGAYNEQFF. Using reference TRBV30 and TRBJ2-1 for the parts outside the CDR3, the full variable domain is SQTIHQWPATLVQPVGSPLSLECTVEGTSNPNLYWYRQAAGRGLQLLFYSVGIGQISSEVPQNLSASRPQDRQFILSSKKLLLSDSGFYLCAWRNASGAYNEQFFGPGTRLTVL.

CDR3 region: CASSQDYGSYNEQFF. Written as DNA, the CDR3 is TGCGCCAGCAGCCAAGATTACGGGTCCTACAATGAGCAGTTCTTC. The chain recombines TRBV4-3 with TRBJ2-1; D gene uncertain. CDR1 and CDR2 from the germline V gene are LGHNA and YSLEER. With 0 bases removed from V and 1 base from J, the gap between germline ends came to 7 bases. This CDR3 has 15 residues.

The chain couples TRBV5-1 to TRBJ2-2; D remains ambiguous. The V end was cut by 3 bases, the J end by 1 base, with 7 bases between. The length of the CDR3 is 14 residues. Germline CDR1 SGHRS, CDR2 YFSETQ. The CDR3 sequence: CASSWGWNTGELFF. The DNA for the CDR3 is TGCGCCAGCAGCTGGGGATGGAACACCGGGGAGCTGTTTTTT.

V gene TRBV29-1 combines with J gene TRBJ2-1; TRBD2 agrees at 9 bases. Germline CDR1 SQVTM, CDR2 ANQGSEA. J was trimmed by 6 bases and V by 6 bases; bases with no gene match: 9. This CDR3 is 14 amino acids long. CDR3 loop: CSVHSGSTGNEQFF. The CDR3 DNA reads TGCAGCGTCCATAGCGGGAGTACGGGCAATGAGCAGTTCTTC.

V usage is TRBV27 and J usage is TRBJ2-7, with 7 bases matching TRBD1. The CDR3 is made up of 16 amino acids. Germline V gene lookup returns CDR1 MNHEY and CDR2 SMNVEV (reference sequence). With V trimmed by 0 bases and J by 6 bases, 11 bases remained unmatched. The CDR3 nucleotides are TGTGCCAGCAGTTTATCCCGAGGCGGCAACAGGGGCGAGCAGTACTTC. Its translation is CASSLSRGGNRGEQYF.

This chain links TRBV29-1 with TRBJ2-3, with TRBD1 as a possible D gene (5 bases). CDR1 and CDR2 from the germline V gene are SQVTM and ANQGSEA. The CDR3 totals 13 residues. Trimming took 5 bases from V and 1 from J, leaving 10 bases between them. Here the CDR3 DNA reads TGCAGCGTTCAGCAGGGCGGCACAGATACGCAGTATTTT. It is translated as CSVQQGGTDTQYF.

The V and J genes are TRBV10-1 and TRBJ2-3, with 8 positions matching TRBD2. V was pared by 2 bases and J by 5 bases, with 12 bases of the junction left unmatched. CDR3 size: 17 residues. Germline values: CDR1 WNHNN, CDR2 SYGVQD (reference sequence). The CDR3 protein is CASSELPGTSSVDTQYF. The CDR3, as DNA: TGCGCCAGCAGTGAGCTTCCCGGGACTAGTAGTGTAGATACGCAGTATTTT.

The rearrangement links TRBV29-1 to TRBJ2-1, with 10 nucleotides matching TRBD1. CDR3 size: 14 residues. Germline values: CDR1 SQVTM, CDR2 ANQGSEA. Losses at the gene ends were 7 bases for V and 4 bases for J; bases not matched to a gene: 7. Here the CDR3 DNA reads TGCAGCGGCGGAGGGACAGGGGCGTACAATGAGCAGTTCTTC. Its protein product is CSGGGTGAYNEQFF.

The chain combines TRBV5-6 with TRBJ2-3; TRBD1 matches 7 bases. CDR1 SGHDT and CDR2 YYEEEE come from the germline V gene. The CDR3 is 15 amino acids. The trim removed 2 bases at V and 1 base at J, leaving 4 bases unmatched. The CDR3 loop reads CASSFDRVGTDTQYF. In nucleotides, the CDR3 is TGTGCCAGCAGCTTTGACAGGGTCGGCACAGATACGCAGTATTTT.

The J gene is TRBJ1-1, the V gene TRBV9, with D possibly matching TRBD1 (5 bases). The CDR3 loop spans 15 amino acids. The ends were cut back, 4 bases at V and 0 bases at J, with 13 bases in the middle. The germline gives CDR1 SGDLS, CDR2 YYNGEE. The CDR3 loop is CASSSTGLMNTEAFF. The CDR3 DNA reads as TGTGCCAGCAGCTCGACGGGGCTCATGAACACTGAAGCTTTCTTT.

In this sample, this clone turned up once. The J gene is TRBJ2-5, the V gene TRBV5-1; 7 bases map to TRBD2. Germline CDR1 and CDR2: SGHRS and YFSETQ. V gave up 0 bases and J gave up 5 bases; unmatched junction bases: 4. The CDR3 extends over 14 amino acids. The CDR3 sequence: CASSLDSGGETQYF. The CDR3 DNA reads as TGCGCCAGCAGCTTGGATTCGGGGGGTGAGACCCAGTACTTC.

This chain links TRBV25-1 with TRBJ2-7; D is uncertain. Trimming pared 3 bases from V and 2 bases from J, leaving 2 bases between. The V gene's germline CDR1 is MGHDK and CDR2 SYGVNS. The CDR3 consists of 11 residues. CDR3 nucleotide sequence: TGTGCCAGCAGTGATGCCTACGAGCAGTACTTC. Translated: CASSDAYEQYF.

The rearrangement joins TRBV5-4 to TRBJ2-7; 9 bases match TRBD1. Per the germline V gene, CDR1 is SGHNT and CDR2 is YYREEE (reference sequence). The junction had 4 bases not matched to a gene; V was cut back by 4 bases and J by 2 bases. The CDR3 length is 14 residues. The CDR3 DNA is TGTGCCAGCAGCCCCGGGACAGGGACCTACGAGCAGTACTTC. This translates into CASSPGTGTYEQYF.

This clone was detected once. The rearrangement links TRBV30 to TRBJ2-5, with a possible D match to TRBD1 (6 bases). Trimming took 4 bases from V and 5 from J, leaving 14 bases between them. The CDR3 spans 13 residues. Germline CDR1 reads GTSNPN; CDR2 reads SVGIG (reference sequence). The CDR3 region has the DNA TGTGCCTGGACGAGACAGGTACAGGAGACCCAGTACTTC. It specifies CAWTRQVQETQYF.

This clone was detected only once. The chain links TRBV2 to TRBJ1-1; D gene ambiguous. The CDR3 is 19 residues long. V was pared by 2 bases and J by 3 bases, with 25 bases between. The germline gives CDR1 SNHLY, CDR2 FYNNEI. The CDR3 loop reads CASSESFLGWKLVYTEAFF. The CDR3 coding sequence is TGTGCCAGCAGTGAAAGTTTCTTGGGTTGGAAGCTTGTGTACACTGAAGCTTTCTTT. Combining the CDR3 with reference TRBV2 and TRBJ1-1 gives the whole variable domain EPEVTQTPSHQVTQMGQEVILRCVPISNHLYFYWYRQILGQKVEFLVSFYNNEISEKSEIFDDQFSVERPDGSNFTLKIRSTKLEDSAMYFCASSESFLGWKLVYTEAFFGQGTRLTVV.

The CDR3 sequence is CASSIGHPAGGPYEQYF. CDR3 bases: TGTGCCAGTAGTATAGGCCACCCAGCGGGAGGTCCCTACGAGCAGTACTTC. The J gene is TRBJ2-7, the V gene TRBV19; 9 bases align to TRBD2. CDR1 and CDR2 from the germline V gene are LNHDA and SQIVND (reference sequence). This CDR3 region has 17 residues. J lost 2 bases, V lost 1 base, and 9 bases had no gene match.